The 19 T cell receptor beta chains below all came from one sample that was sequenced in a study of beta chain features in type 1 diabetes. Study-level findings and limits: Shortening of TCRB CDR3s, moderate but significant, appeared in all four CD4+ subsets of Type 1 diabetes patients.

Reverse transcribing all isolated RNA meant expressed TCRB transcripts were sequenced. Profiling relied on immunoSEQ multiplex PCR, and the TCRdb table lists in-frame clones only, not all of them. The table has about 270,000 clones, roughly 13% seen once. Their antigen targets remain unknown. Input material: naive CD4+ T cells from blood. These receptors came from a man aged 25-45 years with type 1 diabetes.

Note on this clone: Germline and junction disagree at one end, which may indicate a read error. The rearrangement joins TRBV19 to TRBJ2-7, with a tentative D call TRBD1 (6 bases). This CDR3 region has 15 residues. Germline V lookup: CDR1 LNHDA, CDR2 SQIVND (reference sequence). This CDR3 reads CASSPIQGVSSEQYF. CDR3 nucleotides: TGTGCCAGTAGTCCAATACAGGGCGTTTCCTCCGAGCAGTACTTC.

The V call is TRBV5-4, the J call TRBJ2-5; 9 bases agree with TRBD1. This CDR3 has 14 residues. Trimming cost V 4 bases and J 6 bases; bases outside gene matches: 7. CDR1 is SGHNT and CDR2 is YYREEE in the germline V gene (reference sequence). In DNA, the CDR3 is TGTGCCAGCAGCACGGGACAGGGACAGAAGACCCAGTACTTC. It is translated as CASSTGQGQKTQYF.

The chain links TRBV25-1 to TRBJ2-1; D possibly corresponds to TRBD2 (7 bases). Trimming removed 4 bases from V and 4 bases from J, with 14 bases in between. This CDR3 spans 15 amino acids. Germline V CDR1 and CDR2: MGHDK, SYGVNS. CDR3 DNA: TGTGCCAGCAGTGTAGGGGGAGGGCCTTACAATGAGCAGTTCTTC. Translation: CASSVGGGPYNEQFF. The entire variable domain, with the rest obtained from reference TRBV25-1 and TRBJ2-1, is as follows: EADIYQTPRYLVIGTGKKITLECSQTMGHDKMYWYQQDPGMELHLIHYSYGVNSTEKGDLSSESTVSRIRTEHFPLTLESARPSHTSQYLCASSVGGGPYNEQFFGPGTRLTVL.

This clone has more than one count but fewer than ten. The CDR3 sequence is CASSPQASGTVQETQYF. The DNA for the CDR3 is TGTGCCAGCTCACCACAAGCGAGCGGTACAGTCCAAGAGACCCAGTACTTC. The chain joins TRBV18 to TRBJ2-5; D is possibly TRBD2 (5 bases). V dropped 1 base and J dropped 1 base, with 16 bases sitting between them. Germline CDR1 KGHSH, CDR2 LQKENI. This CDR3 is built from 17 residues.

This clone was detected only a few times. The V gene is TRBV29-1, the J gene TRBJ2-1; maybe TRBD1 (5 bases). The V end was cut by 3 bases, the J end by 5 bases, with 14 bases between. The CDR3 has 14 residues. Germline CDR1 is SQVTM and CDR2 is ANQGSEA. CDR3 protein: CSVDQGLGNNEQFF. CDR3 sequence (DNA): TGCAGCGTTGACCAGGGTTTGGGTAACAATGAGCAGTTCTTC.

As to this clone: The junction differs from germline at one of its ends, possibly a read error. Other DNA sequences from this sample encode an identical CDR3 as well. The chain combines TRBV27 with TRBJ2-1; D call uncertain. The CDR3 spans 11 residues. Germline CDR1 is MNHEY and CDR2 is SMNVEV (reference sequence). CDR3 loop: CASSSDNEQFF. For the CDR3, the DNA is TGTGCCAGCAGCTCCGACAATGAGCAGTTCTTC.

V and J are TRBV27 and TRBJ2-7; the D is unclear. The V gene lost 5 bases and the J gene lost 0 bases, with 17 bases spanning the gap. CDR3 length: 16 residues. Per germline, CDR1 MNHEY and CDR2 SMNVEV (reference sequence). The CDR3 sequence is CASSPLDGFYSYEQYF. For the CDR3, the DNA is TGTGCCAGCAGTCCGCTAGACGGATTCTACTCCTACGAGCAGTACTTC.

This clone has just a few counts. The gene calls are TRBV14 and TRBJ2-1; D is ambiguous. The CDR3 loop spans 13 amino acids. Germline CDR1 reads SGHDN; CDR2 reads FVKESK. V was clipped by 4 bases and J by 5 bases, with 9 bases between them. The CDR3 DNA reads as TGTGCCAGCAGCCTATTACCAGACAATGAGCAGTTCTTC. Protein product: CASSLLPDNEQFF.

The V gene is TRBV7-3, the J gene TRBJ2-7; 8 positions agree with TRBD1. Trimming took 5 bases from V and 3 from J; bases not matched to a gene: 3. CDR3 length: 13 residues. The germline CDR1 and CDR2 sequences are SGHTA and FQGTGA. The CDR3: CASSPGTGYEQYF. Written as DNA, the CDR3 is TGTGCCAGCAGCCCTGGGACAGGCTACGAGCAGTACTTC.

This clone was detected a few times. The chain carries TRBV6-5 and TRBJ2-1; the match to TRBD1 covers 9 bases. V lost 5 bases, J lost 7 bases, and 9 bases stayed unmatched. CDR3 length: 15 amino acids. Germline V CDR1 and CDR2: MNHEY, SVGAGI. The CDR3 sequence is CASSPRGQGYNEQFF. CDR3 sequence (DNA): TGTGCCAGCAGTCCCCGCGGACAGGGGTATAATGAGCAGTTCTTC.

This clone has a handful of counts. This chain joins TRBV29-1 and TRBJ1-1; unclear D gene. V lost 6 bases to trimming and J lost 8 bases, with 10 bases between them. CDR1 is SQVTM and CDR2 is ANQGSEA in the germline V gene. The CDR3 totals 10 residues. The CDR3 reads CSVVTREAFF. The CDR3 DNA reads TGCAGCGTGGTGACAAGAGAAGCTTTCTTT.

J is TRBJ2-1 and V is TRBV5-6, with 8 bases that match TRBD2. Germline V lookup: CDR1 SGHDT, CDR2 YYEEEE. The V gene end was trimmed by 2 bases and the J gene end by 0 bases; junction bases not matched to a gene: 4. This CDR3 spans 16 amino acids. This CDR3 is CASSFVAGSSYNEQFF. The CDR3 nucleotides are TGTGCCAGCAGCTTCGTAGCGGGGAGCTCCTACAATGAGCAGTTCTTC.

The CDR3 DNA reads as TGTGCCAGCAGCCCGGGACAGGGGGCCGATCAGCCCCAGCATTTT. Translated, it gives CASSPGQGADQPQHF. The J gene is TRBJ1-5, the V gene TRBV7-9; TRBD1 agrees at 12 bases. Looked up from germline, CDR1 is SEHNR and CDR2 is FQNEAQ (reference sequence). The CDR3 is made up of 15 amino acids. After removal of 5 bases from V and 5 bases from J, the junction contained 4 bases not matched to a gene. Based on the CDR3 plus reference TRBV7-9 and TRBJ1-5, the full variable domain is DTGVSQNPRHKITKRGQNVTFRCDPISEHNRLYWYRQTLGQGPEFLTYFQNEAQLEKSRLLSDRFSAERPKGSFSTLEIQRTEQGDSAMYLCASSPGQGADQPQHFGDGTRLSIL.

The V call is TRBV5-4, the J call TRBJ2-1; 11 bases agree with TRBD2. V lost 4 bases to trimming and J lost 4 bases; unmatched junction nucleotides: 10. Looked up from germline, CDR1 is SGHNT and CDR2 is YYREEE (reference sequence). The CDR3 is made up of 17 amino acids. The CDR3 DNA follows: TGTGCCAGCAGCCGTTCCCTGACTAGCGGGAAATACAATGAGCAGTTCTTC. Its translation: CASSRSLTSGKYNEQFF. Full variable domain (remainder filled in from reference TRBV5-4 and TRBJ2-1): ETGVTQSPTHLIKTRGQQVTLRCSSQSGHNTVSWYQQALGQGPQFIFQYYREEENGRGNFPPRFSGLQFPNYSSELNVNALELDDSALYLCASSRSLTSGKYNEQFFGPGTRLTVL.

The rearrangement uses TRBV2 and TRBJ2-7, with 10 bases fitting TRBD1. Germline CDR1 is SNHLY and CDR2 is FYNNEI. V lost 8 bases, J lost 2 bases, and 6 bases stayed unmatched. This CDR3 contains 14 residues. This CDR3 is CASGGTGVPYEQYF. The CDR3 nucleotides are TGTGCCAGCGGGGGGACAGGGGTTCCCTACGAGCAGTACTTC.

This clone was seen only a few times. The chain is built from TRBV7-3 and TRBJ2-7; 7 bases line up with TRBD1. V was clipped by 4 bases and J by 4 bases; unmatched bases: 1. The CDR3 has 12 amino acids. The germline CDR1 and CDR2 sequences are SGHTA and FQGTGA. The DNA for the CDR3 is TGTGCCAGCAGCTCACAGGGGTACGAGCAGTACTTC. This translates into CASSSQGYEQYF.

V usage is TRBV6-6 and J usage is TRBJ2-5; weak D call: TRBD1 (6 bases). The germline V gene encodes CDR1 MNHNY and CDR2 SVGAGI (reference sequence). V lost 6 bases, J lost 4 bases, and 12 bases lay in between. The CDR3 spans 13 residues. The CDR3 here is CASREQGGETQYF. Written as DNA, the CDR3 is TGTGCCAGCAGGGAACAGGGTGGAGAGACCCAGTACTTC.

This clone showed up just a few times. CDR3 protein: CASSARDRGYNEQFF. As DNA, the CDR3 is TGTGCCAGCAGTGCCCGGGACAGGGGATACAATGAGCAGTTCTTC. J is TRBJ2-1 and V is TRBV6-1; 10 positions match TRBD1. Germline V gene data show CDR1 as MNHNS and CDR2 as SASEGT. Unmatched junction bases numbered 4, after V lost 4 bases and J lost 4 bases. The CDR3 has 15 residues.

This clone was found a few times. The gene calls are TRBV29-1 and TRBJ2-1; tentatively, D is TRBD2 (5 bases). This CDR3 region has 12 residues. Trimming removed 4 bases from V and 5 bases from J, with 9 bases in between. Germline CDR1 is SQVTM and CDR2 is ANQGSEA. The CDR3 region is CSVGGLHNEQFF. The CDR3 DNA follows: TGCAGCGTTGGCGGACTCCACAATGAGCAGTTCTTC.